The rows below give T cell receptor beta chains drawn from one sample of a study of early T cells in non-severe SARS-CoV-2 infection. TCRdb fed the 5' RACE reads into MiXCR, producing one record per CDR3 protein. This sample has some 40,000 distinct CDR3 sequences, with over 3.5% found just once. Input material: whole blood. These TCRs come from an adult who was a healthcare worker with PCR-confirmed SARS-CoV-2 infection or an uninfected control (not recorded which). Each CDR3 is given with its conserved first and last residue. D genes are given only for firm matches. Size is stated for part of the rows, as once, few or many counts, or as a class when the clone is expanded.

CAISESGTGYGYTF TGTGCCATCAGTGAGTCGGGGACAGGATATGGCTACACCTTC TRBV10-3 TRBD1 TRBJ1-2 NA
CASSEDGAYNSPLHF TGTGCCAGCTCCGAGGACGGGGCATATAATTCACCCCTCCACTTT TRBV18 NA TRBJ1-6 many
CASSLELSSYNEQFF TGTGCCAGCAGCTTAGAATTGAGCTCCTACAATGAGCAGTTCTTC TRBV11-3 NA TRBJ2-1 NA
CASSLLGGSINEQFF TGTGCCAGCAGTCTCCTAGGGGGTTCTATCAATGAGCAGTTCTTC TRBV6-2/TRBV6-3 NA TRBJ2-1 NA
CASFLAGGREQFF TGTGCCAGCTTTCTAGCGGGAGGGCGTGAGCAGTTCTTC TRBV12-3/TRBV12-4 TRBD2 TRBJ2-1 many
CASSLFQGSYGYTF TGCGCCAGCAGCTTGTTCCAGGGCTCCTATGGCTACACCTTC TRBV5-1 NA TRBJ1-2 many
CASSLDRSMNTEAFF TGTGCCAGCAGCCTGGACAGGAGCATGAACACTGAAGCTTTCTTT TRBV5-4 TRBD1 TRBJ1-1 many
CASSPHTGEYEQYF TGTGCCAGCAGCCCCCACACAGGGGAGTACGAGCAGTACTTC TRBV7-2 TRBD1 TRBJ2-7 many
CASNQQGFGQFF TGTGCCAGCAATCAACAGGGGTTCGGGCAGTTCTTC TRBV6-1 TRBD1 TRBJ2-1 many
CAISRDSRTEAFF TGTGCCATCAGCAGGGACAGCCGCACTGAAGCTTTCTTT TRBV10-3 TRBD1 TRBJ1-1 many
CSARTLAATQYF TGCAGTGCCCGCACTCTAGCTGCGACCCAGTACTTC TRBV20-1 NA TRBJ2-5 many
CASTPFGPSYEQYF TGTGCCAGCACGCCCTTTGGACCTTCCTACGAGCAGTACTTC TRBV7-8 NA TRBJ2-7 many
CASSGGQGNHNQPQHF TGTGCCAGCAGCGGAGGACAGGGGAATCACAATCAGCCCCAGCATTTT TRBV7-9 TRBD1 TRBJ1-5 many
CASSLPDRVAGDTQYF TGTGCCAGCAGCTTACCCGACAGAGTCGCGGGCGATACGCAGTATTTT TRBV5-6 NA TRBJ2-3 NA
CASRSGQGAGNSPLHF TGTGCCAGCAGGAGCGGACAGGGGGCTGGTAATTCACCCCTCCACTTT TRBV6-5 TRBD1 TRBJ1-6 many
CAWKGPGTNYEQYF TGTGCCTGGAAAGGACCGGGGACAAACTACGAGCAGTACTTC TRBV30 NA TRBJ2-7 many
CASSELAPDTGELFF TGTGCCAGCAGTGAATTGGCACCGGACACCGGGGAGCTGTTTTTT TRBV2 NA TRBJ2-2 many
CASSMDRDYEQYF TGTGCCAGCAGCATGGACAGGGACTACGAGCAGTACTTC TRBV7-6 TRBD1 TRBJ2-7 NA
CASRPGGAFTGELFF TGTGCCAGCCGCCCAGGGGGCGCCTTCACCGGGGAGCTGTTTTTT TRBV18 TRBD1 TRBJ2-2 NA
CASSRHRDREYF TGTGCCAGCAGCCGCCACCGGGACAGGGAGTACTTC TRBV5-6 TRBD1 TRBJ2-7 many
CASVTGGPYNEQFF TGTGCCAGCGTTACGGGGGGGCCCTACAATGAGCAGTTCTTC TRBV19 TRBD2 TRBJ2-1 many
CASSLVRGLAGEGNEQFF TGTGCCAGCAGCTTAGTTAGGGGACTAGCGGGAGAGGGAAATGAGCAGTTCTTC TRBV7-9 TRBD2 TRBJ2-1 many
CSVETGGGTDTQYF TGCAGCGTTGAGACGGGAGGGGGCACAGATACGCAGTATTTT TRBV29-1 TRBD2 TRBJ2-3 few
CSARDGPGELFF TGCAGTGCTAGAGATGGTCCCGGGGAGCTGTTTTTT TRBV20-1 NA TRBJ2-2 few
CASSYPLIGELMNTEAFF TGTGCCAGCAGTTACCCTCTTATAGGGGAACTAATGAACACTGAAGCTTTCTTT TRBV6-2/TRBV6-3 NA TRBJ1-1 many
CARRGAPPGKLFF TGTGCCAGAAGGGGGGCGCCACCGGGAAAACTGTTTTTT TRBV5-3 NA TRBJ1-4 NA
CASSPRAGATEAFF TGTGCCAGCAGCCCCCGGGCAGGGGCCACTGAAGCTTTCTTT TRBV5-6 NA TRBJ1-1 few
CASSSLGGTEQFF TGTGCCAGCAGCTCCCTTGGGGGCACTGAGCAGTTCTTC TRBV5-4 NA TRBJ2-1 NA
CAWSIGSNTEAFF TGTGCCTGGAGTATCGGTTCGAACACTGAAGCTTTCTTT TRBV30 NA TRBJ1-1 NA